Sequencing of this T cell receptor (beta chain) was carried out in a study of regulatory T cells in long-lasting Graves disease. Many counts were recorded for this clonotype. There are 14 residues in the CDR3. Trimming pared 0 bases from V and 4 bases from J, leaving 7 bases between. The germline V gene encodes CDR1 LNHDA and CDR2 SQIVND (reference sequence). Time point noted: newly diagnosed GD, antithyroid drugs for less than 3 months. Extracted RNA from PBMCs served as the source of the TCR library. Diagnosing Graves' disease relied on the American Thyroid Association guidelines. Arm-PCR of CDR3 regions with iRepertoire HTBI primers generated TCR beta libraries. TCRdb ran MiXCR on the multiplex PCR reads and lists one entry per CDR3 protein. Here the sample spans hundreds of thousands of distinct CDR3 sequences, under 20% being singletons. The sample was also linked to a second study, of T cells in Graves' hyperthyroidism and ophthalmopathy. Per that study: The diagnoses drew upon clinical symptoms, serum thyroxine and TRAb, thyroid ultrasound and orbital computed tomography. A 13 V-J signature model discriminated ophthalmopathy versus stable hyperthyroidism.

The sequenced sample was peripheral blood mononuclear cells (PBMCs), obtained at new diagnosis, from a patient treated with antithyroid drugs. The source of this sequence is a woman aged 25 to 39 with Graves disease. This sequence joins TRBV19 and TRBJ1-5; unclear D gene. The CDR3 reads CASSIDSWNQPQHF. As DNA, the CDR3 is TGTGCCAGTAGTATAGACAGTTGGAATCAGCCCCAGCATTTT.